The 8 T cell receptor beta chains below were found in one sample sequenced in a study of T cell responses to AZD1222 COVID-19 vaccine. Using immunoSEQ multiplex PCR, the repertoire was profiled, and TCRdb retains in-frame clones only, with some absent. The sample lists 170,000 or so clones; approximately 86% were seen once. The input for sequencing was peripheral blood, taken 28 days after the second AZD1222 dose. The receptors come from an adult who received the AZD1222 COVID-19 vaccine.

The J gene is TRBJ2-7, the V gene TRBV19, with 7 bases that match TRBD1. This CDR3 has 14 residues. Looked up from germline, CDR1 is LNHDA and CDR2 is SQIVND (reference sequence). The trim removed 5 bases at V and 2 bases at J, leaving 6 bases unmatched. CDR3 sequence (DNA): TGTGCCAGTAGTCTCATCGACAGGGCCTACGAGCAGTACTTC. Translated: CASSLIDRAYEQYF.

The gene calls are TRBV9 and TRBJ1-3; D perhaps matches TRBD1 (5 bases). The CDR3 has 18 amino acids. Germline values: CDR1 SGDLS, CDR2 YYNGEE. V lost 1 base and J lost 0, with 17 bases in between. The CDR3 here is CASSVFSDGALSGNTIYF. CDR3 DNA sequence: TGTGCCAGCAGCGTATTTTCGGATGGGGCACTCTCTGGAAACACCATATATTTT. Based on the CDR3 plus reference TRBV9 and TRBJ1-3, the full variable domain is DSGVTQTPKHLITATGQRVTLRCSPRSGDLSVYWYQQSLDQGLQFLIQYYNGEERAKGNILERFSAQQFPDLHSELNLSSLELGDSALYFCASSVFSDGALSGNTIYFGEGSWLTVV.

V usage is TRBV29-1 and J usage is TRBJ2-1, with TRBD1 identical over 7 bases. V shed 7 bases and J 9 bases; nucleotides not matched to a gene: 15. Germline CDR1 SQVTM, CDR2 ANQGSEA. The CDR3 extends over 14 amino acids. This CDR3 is CSGLTGTVGGEQFF. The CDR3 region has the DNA TGCAGCGGACTCACCGGGACAGTGGGTGGTGAGCAGTTCTTC.

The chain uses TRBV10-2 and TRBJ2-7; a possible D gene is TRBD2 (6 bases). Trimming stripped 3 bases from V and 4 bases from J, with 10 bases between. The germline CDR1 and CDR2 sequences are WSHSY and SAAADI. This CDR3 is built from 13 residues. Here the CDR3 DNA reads TGCGCCAGCAGTGACGGGGGTTGGTACGAGCAGTACTTC. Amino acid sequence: CASSDGGWYEQYF.

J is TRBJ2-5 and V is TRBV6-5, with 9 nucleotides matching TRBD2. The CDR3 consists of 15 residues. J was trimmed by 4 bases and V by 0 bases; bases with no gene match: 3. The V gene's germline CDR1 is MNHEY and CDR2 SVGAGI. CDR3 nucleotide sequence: TGTGCCAGCAGTTACTCTCGCGGGGGGGCAGAGACCCAGTACTTC. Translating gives CASSYSRGGAETQYF.

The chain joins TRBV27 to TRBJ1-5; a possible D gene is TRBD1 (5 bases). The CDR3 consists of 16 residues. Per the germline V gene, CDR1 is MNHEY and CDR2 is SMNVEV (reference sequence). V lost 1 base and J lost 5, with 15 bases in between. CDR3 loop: CASSLFGGIRDQPQHF. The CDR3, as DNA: TGTGCCAGCAGTTTATTCGGGGGAATCCGGGATCAGCCCCAGCATTTT.

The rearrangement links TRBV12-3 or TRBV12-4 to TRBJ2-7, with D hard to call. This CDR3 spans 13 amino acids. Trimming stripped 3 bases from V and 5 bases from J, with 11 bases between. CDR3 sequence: CASSLSKGHEQYF. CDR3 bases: TGTGCCAGCAGTTTGTCAAAAGGGCACGAGCAGTACTTC.

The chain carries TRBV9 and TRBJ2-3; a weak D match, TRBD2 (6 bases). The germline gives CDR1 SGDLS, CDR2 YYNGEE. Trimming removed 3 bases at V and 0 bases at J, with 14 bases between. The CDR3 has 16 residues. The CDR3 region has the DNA TGTGCCAGCAGCGGCGGCCCGGGGACTAGCACAGATACGCAGTATTTT. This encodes CASSGGPGTSTDTQYF.